This is a list of T cell receptor beta chains from one sample in a study of T cell changes during pregnancy in multiple sclerosis. The protocol was immunoSEQ multiplex PCR, while the TCRdb copy is restricted to in-frame clones and leaves out a portion. The sample contains 60,000 or so clones, 91% of which appear only once. The sequences come from peripheral blood, collected before pregnancy. The receptors come from a female donor with multiple sclerosis, enrolled in a pregnancy study. CDR3s include the opening cysteine and the closing phenylalanine or tryptophan. Fields, in order: CDR3 protein, CDR3 DNA, J gene, D gene, clone size, V gene. A D gene is named only where the DNA matches it firmly. Rows may omit the clone size; those that give it use once, few, many or a size class.

CASSWTGQGANEQYF	TGTGCCAGCAGCTGGACCGGACAGGGGGCGAACGAGCAGTACTTC	TRBJ2-7	TRBD1	-	TRBV7-2
CASSQTGQSHTEAFF	TGCGCCAGCAGCCAGACCGGACAGTCTCACACTGAAGCTTTCTTT	TRBJ1-1	-	-	TRBV4-1
CASSEVGTPGNEQYF	TGTGCCAGCAGTGAAGTGGGAACTCCGGGAAACGAGCAGTACTTC	TRBJ2-7	-	-	TRBV6-1
CASSLAGETQYF	TGTGCCAGCAGTCTCGCGGGAGAGACCCAGTACTTC	TRBJ2-5	-	-	TRBV9
CASSLDSGRTTEAFF	TGTGCCAGCAGCTTAGATTCCGGGCGGACAACTGAAGCTTTCTTT	TRBJ1-1	-	-	TRBV11-3
CASSQVKIRNATGGYTF	TGTGCCAGCAGCCAAGTTAAAATCCGTAACGCAACGGGGGGCTACACCTTC	TRBJ1-2	-	-	TRBV4-2
CASSFLAPPQGHRVDTQYF	TGTGCCAGCAGCTTTCTCGCCCCCCCGCAGGGGCACAGGGTAGATACGCAGTATTTT	TRBJ2-3	-	-	TRBV5-6
CASSTGANYGYTF	TGTGCCAGCAGCACAGGGGCGAACTATGGCTACACCTTC	TRBJ1-2	TRBD1	-	TRBV6-5
CASSLRGGITEAFF	TGTGCCAGCAGTCTAAGGGGGGGTATCACTGAAGCTTTCTTT	TRBJ1-1	-	-	TRBV27
CASREDSYSNQPQHF	TGTGCCAGCAGGGAGGACAGCTATAGCAATCAGCCCCAGCATTTT	TRBJ1-5	-	-	TRBV7-2
CASSPSGGNYGYTF	TGTGCCAGCAGCCCTAGTGGAGGGAACTATGGCTACACCTTC	TRBJ1-2	-	-	TRBV7-3
CASSILWGLEAFF	TGTGCCAGTAGTATTTTGTGGGGCCTCGAAGCTTTCTTT	TRBJ1-1	-	-	TRBV19
CASSPDRLINTIYF	TGTGCCAGCTCACCCGACAGACTTATAAACACCATATATTTT	TRBJ1-3	-	-	TRBV18
CASQGRAANTGELFF	TGTGCCAGCCAGGGGCGGGCAGCGAACACCGGGGAGCTGTTTTTT	TRBJ2-2	-	-	TRBV6-5
CASRRSGQGNDGYTF	TGTGCCAGCAGGCGATCGGGACAGGGTAACGATGGCTACACCTTC	TRBJ1-2	TRBD1	-	TRBV6-5
CASSSYQGWGVEGNTIYF	TGTGCCAGCAGCTCCTACCAAGGGTGGGGAGTGGAAGGTAACACCATATATTTT	TRBJ1-3	-	-	TRBV7-9
CASSQDFGSEQFF	TGCGCCAGCAGCCAAGATTTTGGCTCTGAGCAGTTCTTC	TRBJ2-1	-	-	TRBV4-3
CASSSRTSGSYEQYF	TGTGCCAGCAGCTCCCGGACTAGCGGCTCCTACGAGCAGTACTTC	TRBJ2-7	TRBD2	once	TRBV6-5
CASPDEEQGALTYEQYF	TGTGCCAGCCCCGATGAGGAACAGGGGGCTTTAACCTACGAGCAGTACTTC	TRBJ2-7	TRBD1	-	TRBV7-9
CASSLLDNQPQHF	TGTGCCAGCAGCTTATTAGACAATCAGCCCCAGCATTTT	TRBJ1-5	-	few	TRBV7-2
CASSWGTGTQGEQYF	TGTGCCAGCAGCTGGGGGACCGGGACGCAGGGGGAGCAGTACTTC	TRBJ2-7	-	-	TRBV5-6
CASSRRLLDGYTF	TGTGCCAGCAGTCGCCGACTATTAGATGGCTACACCTTC	TRBJ1-2	-	once	TRBV6-5
CASSIGRGQPYGYTF	TGTGCCAGTAGTATCGGAAGGGGACAGCCCTATGGCTACACCTTC	TRBJ1-2	TRBD1	-	TRBV19
CAWSVSGAGRYGYTF	TGTGCCTGGAGTGTGAGTGGGGCAGGGCGGTATGGCTACACCTTC	TRBJ1-2	-	-	TRBV30
CASSSPGQGTYEQYF	TGTGCCAGCAGTTCACCGGGACAGGGGACCTACGAGCAGTACTTC	TRBJ2-7	TRBD1	-	TRBV6-6
CASSSETGGRDGYTF	TGTGCCAGCAGTTCCGAGACAGGGGGCAGGGATGGCTACACCTTC	TRBJ1-2	TRBD1	-	TRBV6-5
CASGLAGGTQYF	TGTGCCAGTGGACTAGCGGGGGGAACGCAGTATTTT	TRBJ2-3	TRBD2	once	TRBV2
CASSYLDRLSTGELFF	TGTGCCAGCAGTTACCTTGACAGGTTATCCACCGGGGAGCTGTTTTTT	TRBJ2-2	-	-	TRBV6-7
CASSRTLGQVDYGYTF	TGTGCCAGCAGCCGAACCCTGGGACAGGTGGACTATGGCTACACCTTC	TRBJ1-2	TRBD1	-	TRBV9
CAWRGLVPEQYF	TGTGCCTGGAGGGGCCTTGTCCCCGAGCAGTACTTC	TRBJ2-7	-	-	TRBV30
CASSSRTVLNGYTF	TGTGCCAGCAGCTCACGGACAGTCTTGAATGGCTACACCTTC	TRBJ1-2	-	-	TRBV11-2
CASRLQVGNTEAFF	TGTGCCAGCAGACTCCAGGTTGGGAACACTGAAGCTTTCTTT	TRBJ1-1	-	-	TRBV6-1
CASSQQGTAAEAFF	TGTGCCAGCAGCCAACAGGGAACGGCGGCTGAAGCTTTCTTT	TRBJ1-1	-	once	TRBV7-2
CASSPRDRGYLTDTQYF	TGTGCCAGCAGCCCCCGGGACAGGGGCTATTTGACAGATACGCAGTATTTT	TRBJ2-3	TRBD1	-	TRBV11-1
CASSRGGGSSYEQYF	TGTGCCAGCAGCCGGGGAGGGGGGAGCTCCTACGAGCAGTACTTC	TRBJ2-7	-	-	TRBV5-4
CASSESTLPGYTF	TGCGCCAGCAGCGAGTCAACTTTGCCCGGCTACACCTTC	TRBJ1-2	-	-	TRBV4-1
CASSSMRQGRNSPLHF	TGTGCCAGCAGCTCGATGCGACAGGGGAGGAATTCACCCCTCCACTTT	TRBJ1-6	TRBD1	-	TRBV13
CASSLKPGLGNTEAFF	TGTGCCAGCAGCTTAAAACCGGGACTGGGGAACACTGAAGCTTTCTTT	TRBJ1-1	-	-	TRBV7-3
CASSLAVTRGNQPQHF	TGTGCCAGCAGCTTAGCTGTGACGAGGGGCAATCAGCCCCAGCATTTT	TRBJ1-5	-	-	TRBV7-2